These T cell receptor beta chains were read from a single sample in a study of shared clonotypes between healthy human individuals. The repertoire was sequenced with immunoSEQ multiplex PCR; TCRdb's copy has only in-frame clones and lacks some. The table shows about half a million clones, with 60% to 85% occurring only once. Sequencing was carried out using PBMCs. These receptors were obtained from a woman aged 40 to 50 in good health. Some clones in this sample may be carry-over from other donors' samples. CDR3s include the opening cysteine and the closing phenylalanine or tryptophan. Fields, in order: clone size, D gene, V gene, J gene, CDR3 protein, CDR3 DNA. A D gene is named only where the DNA matches it firmly. Not every row has a clone size; where given, it reads once, few, many or a size class.

-	-	TRBV29-1	TRBJ2-1	CSVEVYGGAYNEQFF	TGCAGCGTTGAAGTTTACGGGGGCGCCTACAATGAGCAGTTCTTC
-	-	TRBV27	TRBJ2-7	CASSWAGFSEQYF	TGTGCCAGCAGTTGGGCGGGGTTCAGCGAGCAGTACTTC
-	-	TRBV2	TRBJ1-2	CASSEARDYYGYTF	TGTGCCAGCAGTGAAGCTAGGGATTACTATGGCTACACCTTC
-	TRBD2	TRBV7-9	TRBJ2-5	CASSLGAGGSETQYF	TGTGCCAGCAGCTTAGGGGCGGGAGGGTCGGAGACCCAGTACTTC
once	TRBD2	TRBV2	TRBJ2-3	CASRDLAGGSTDTQYF	TGTGCCAGCAGAGACCTAGCGGGAGGGAGCACAGATACGCAGTATTTT
-	-	TRBV29-1	TRBJ2-7	CSVGSGSEQYF	TGCAGCGTTGGTTCGGGGTCCGAGCAGTACTTC
-	TRBD2	TRBV9	TRBJ2-1	CASSVALAGYNEQFF	TGTGCCAGCAGCGTAGCTCTAGCGGGATACAATGAGCAGTTCTTC
-	-	TRBV28	TRBJ2-4	CASSFGTLRDPRLAKNIQYF	TGTGCCAGCAGTTTCGGGACCCTCCGGGACCCGAGACTAGCCAAAAACATTCAGTACTTC
-	-	TRBV5-5	TRBJ1-1	CASSSQGATEAFF	TGTGCCAGCAGCTCTCAGGGAGCAACTGAAGCTTTCTTT
-	TRBD1	TRBV14	TRBJ2-7	CASSSLGQFPYEQYF	TGTGCCAGCAGCTCTCTGGGACAGTTCCCCTACGAGCAGTACTTC
few	-	TRBV21-1	TRBJ2-7	CASSQLGEQYF	TGTGCCAGCAGTCAATTAGGCGAGCAGTACTTC